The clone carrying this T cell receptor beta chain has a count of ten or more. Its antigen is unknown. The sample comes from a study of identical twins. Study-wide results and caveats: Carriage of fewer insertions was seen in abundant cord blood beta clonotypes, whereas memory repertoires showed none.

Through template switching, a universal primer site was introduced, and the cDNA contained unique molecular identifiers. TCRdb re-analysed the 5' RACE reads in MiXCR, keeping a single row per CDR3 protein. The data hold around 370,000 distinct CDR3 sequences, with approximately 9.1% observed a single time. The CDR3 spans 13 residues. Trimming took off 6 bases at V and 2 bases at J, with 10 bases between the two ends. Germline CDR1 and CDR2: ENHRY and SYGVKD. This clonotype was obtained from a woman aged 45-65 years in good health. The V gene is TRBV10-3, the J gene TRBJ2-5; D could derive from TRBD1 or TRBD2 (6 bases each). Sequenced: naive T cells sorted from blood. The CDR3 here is CAIRRDTQETQYF. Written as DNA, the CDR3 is TGTGCCATCAGGCGGGACACTCAAGAGACCCAGTACTTC.